This TCR beta chain was captured in a study of T-cell memory formation after mild COVID-19. Per germline, CDR1 MNHEY and CDR2 SVGEGT. Trimming removed 3 bases from V and 4 bases from J, with 18 bases in between. This CDR3 region has 16 residues. Study-wide results and caveats: Day 15 to 85 contracting clones showed balanced CD4/CD8; day 15 to 37 expanders favored CD4+. Memory sampled before infection contained some responding clones, suggesting cross-reactive memory joined. Of the contracting clones, CD4+ ones lay mainly in CM and EM, and CD8+ ones in EMRA.

Sample barcodes and UMIs were carried by the TCR alpha and TCR beta cDNA libraries that 5'RACE generated with constant-segment primers. TCRdb reprocessed the 5' RACE reads with MiXCR, giving one entry per CDR3 protein. The top ten clones hold approximately 13% of a sample with under 550,000 distinct CDR3 sequences, 15% to 20% of them seen once. Notes on this clonotype: The antigen is unknown.

The TCR comes from an adult woman who had mild COVID-19 (a few samples of this study predate the infection). Cell type and time point are not known. The chain couples TRBV6-2 or TRBV6-3 to TRBJ1-2; D ambiguous. The specimen sequenced was PBMCs or a T cell subset sorted from them (not recorded which). The CDR3 coding sequence is TGTGCCAGCAGTTATTGGAGGGAGCTTCACTTCTATGGCTACACCTTC. It specifies CASSYWRELHFYGYTF.